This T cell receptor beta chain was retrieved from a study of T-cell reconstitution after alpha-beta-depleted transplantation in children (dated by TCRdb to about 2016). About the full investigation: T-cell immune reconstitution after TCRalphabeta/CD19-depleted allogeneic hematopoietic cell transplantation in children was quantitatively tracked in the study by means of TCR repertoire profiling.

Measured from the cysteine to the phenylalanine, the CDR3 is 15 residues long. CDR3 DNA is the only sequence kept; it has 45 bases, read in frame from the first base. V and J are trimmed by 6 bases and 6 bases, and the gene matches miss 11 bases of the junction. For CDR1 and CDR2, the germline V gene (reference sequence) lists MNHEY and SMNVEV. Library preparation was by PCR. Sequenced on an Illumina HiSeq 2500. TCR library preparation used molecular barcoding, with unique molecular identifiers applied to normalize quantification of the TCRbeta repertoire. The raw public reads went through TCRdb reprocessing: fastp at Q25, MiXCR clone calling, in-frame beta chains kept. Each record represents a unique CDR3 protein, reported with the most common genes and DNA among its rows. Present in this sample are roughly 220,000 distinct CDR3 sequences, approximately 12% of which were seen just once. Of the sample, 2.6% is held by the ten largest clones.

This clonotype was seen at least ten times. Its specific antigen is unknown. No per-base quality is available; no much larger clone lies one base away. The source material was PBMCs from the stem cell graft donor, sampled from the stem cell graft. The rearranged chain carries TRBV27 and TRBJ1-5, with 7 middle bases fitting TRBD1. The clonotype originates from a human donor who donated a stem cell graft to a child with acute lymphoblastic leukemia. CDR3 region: CASSIGTESSQPQHF. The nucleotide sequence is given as TGTGCCAGCAGCATAGGGACAGAATCAAGTCAGCCCCAGCATTTT.